The 15 T cell receptor beta chains below come from one sample, sequenced in a study of shared clonotypes between healthy human individuals. The naive CD8 subset, CD45RO-negative cells positively selected for CCR7, excluded terminally differentiated effector memory CD45RA+ cells. Sequencing was performed with immunoSEQ multiplex PCR; in TCRdb, only in-frame clones are kept and a portion is missing. Counted here are millions of clones, 93% occurring once; the ten biggest clones make up over 1.5%. The sequenced material came from naive CD8+ T cells from PBMCs. All receptors derive from a man aged 18 to 35 in good health. Some clones in this sample may be carry-over from other donors' samples.

Concerning this clone: Within the sample, other DNA sequences also encode this same CDR3. The gene calls are TRBV19 and TRBJ2-2; D remains unclear. Germline V CDR1 and CDR2: LNHDA, SQIVND (reference sequence). CDR3 length equals 13 residues. V was cut by 3 bases and J by 4 bases, with 6 bases left in between. The CDR3 sequence is CASSIILTGELFF. The CDR3 DNA is TGTGCCAGTAGTATCATACTCACCGGGGAGCTGTTTTTT.

The genes are TRBV19 and TRBJ2-5; D call uncertain. Deletions cut 5 bases from V and 7 bases from J, with 17 bases between. CDR1 is LNHDA, CDR2 SQIVND, per germline (reference sequence). This CDR3 has 14 amino acids. The CDR3 DNA follows: TGTGCCAGTAGTCCCCGAGCCATACGAGGGACCCAGTACTTC. Protein: CASSPRAIRGTQYF.

V gene TRBV7-9 combines with J gene TRBJ2-1; tentatively, D is TRBD1 (5 bases). Germline V gene sequence: CDR1 SEHNR, CDR2 FQNEAQ (reference sequence). The CDR3 is made up of 11 amino acids. V shed 8 bases and J shed 8 bases, with 10 bases lying between them. The CDR3 loop reads CASLGRHEQFF. The CDR3 bases are TGTGCCAGCCTGGGGCGTCATGAGCAGTTCTTC.

Note on this clone: An end of the junction differs from the germline gene, which may be a read error. V and J are TRBV29-1 and TRBJ1-2; 9 bases fit TRBD1. Germline lookup yields CDR1 SQVTM and CDR2 ANQGSEA. This CDR3 is 11 amino acids long. Here the CDR3 DNA reads TGCAGCGTTGATGAACAGGGACAGGGAGAATGG. Protein sequence: CSVDEQGQGEW.

This clone has just one count. This chain joins TRBV6-1 and TRBJ2-5; TRBD2 matches at 10 bases. CDR3 size: 17 residues. CDR1 MNHNS and CDR2 SASEGT come from the germline V gene. The J segment lost 0 bases and the V segment lost 2 bases, leaving 6 bases of the junction unmatched. CDR3 residues: CASSETVSGGYQETQYF. DNA for the CDR3: TGTGCCAGCAGTGAAACGGTTAGCGGGGGGTACCAAGAGACCCAGTACTTC.

The chain has TRBV27 and TRBJ2-7; no clear D. Trimming shortened V by 8 bases and J by 3 bases, and 11 bases separated the two germline ends. CDR1 is MNHEY, CDR2 SMNVEV, per germline (reference sequence). The length of the CDR3 is 12 residues. The DNA of the CDR3 is TGTGCCAGCGGCCCCGGCAACTACGAGCAGTACTTC. This translates into CASGPGNYEQYF.

The chain has TRBV13 and TRBJ2-7; D is perhaps TRBD1 or TRBD2 (5 bases each). The germline V gene encodes CDR1 PRHDT and CDR2 FYEKMQ (reference sequence). V lost 4 bases, J lost 2 bases, and 12 bases lay in between. This CDR3 spans 14 amino acids. CDR3 protein: CASSSGTDAYEQYF. CDR3 DNA: TGTGCCAGCAGCTCCGGGACCGACGCCTACGAGCAGTACTTC.

This chain connects TRBV18 to TRBJ2-5; 10 nucleotides align to TRBD2. The trim removed 0 bases at V and 5 bases at J, leaving 9 bases unmatched. The germline V gene encodes CDR1 KGHSH and CDR2 LQKENI. This CDR3 region has 17 residues. The CDR3 nucleotides read TGTGCCAGCTCACCACCTGTCCTAGCGGGAGTATCGGAGACCCAGTACTTC. Translating gives CASSPPVLAGVSETQYF.

The rearrangement joins TRBV12-5 to TRBJ1-2; D gene unclear. Trimming shortened V by 2 bases and J by 1 base, and 8 bases separated the two germline ends. The CDR3 is 14 amino acids. Germline V gene data show CDR1 as LGHNT and CDR2 as FRNRAP. In nucleotides, the CDR3 is TGTGCTAGTGGTTTGCAGCCAGATAACTATGGCTACACCTTC. This gives the protein CASGLQPDNYGYTF.

This rearrangement joins TRBV19 to TRBJ2-7, with a tentative D call TRBD1 (6 bases). Deletions cut 5 bases from V and 0 bases from J, with 17 bases between. CDR3 length: 16 amino acids. Germline V gene data show CDR1 as LNHDA and CDR2 as SQIVND (reference sequence). CDR3 protein: CASSPRGPLSSYEQYF. CDR3 coding DNA: TGTGCCAGTAGTCCCAGGGGCCCCTTGAGCTCCTACGAGCAGTACTTC.

V is TRBV7-9 and J is TRBJ2-1; 7 bases agree with TRBD1. This CDR3 is 13 amino acids long. The germline CDR1 and CDR2 sequences are SEHNR and FQNEAQ (reference sequence). The trim removed 4 bases at V and 6 bases at J, leaving 3 bases unmatched. In nucleotides, the CDR3 is TGTGCCAGCAGCTGGGACAGCTTCAATGAGCAGTTCTTC. This encodes CASSWDSFNEQFF.

This chain joins TRBV7-2 and TRBJ1-1; D uncertain. From germline, CDR1 is SGHTA and CDR2 FQGNSA. The length of the CDR3 is 14 residues. V lost 5 bases and J 2 bases, leaving 12 bases between the germline ends. In nucleotides, the CDR3 is TGTGCCAGCAGCCCTATCAGAGGTAACACTGAAGCTTTCTTT. Its protein product is CASSPIRGNTEAFF.

The gene calls are TRBV7-2 and TRBJ1-1; unclear D gene. V was clipped by 2 bases and J by 1 base, with 8 bases between them. The CDR3 has 14 amino acids. From germline, CDR1 is SGHTA and CDR2 FQGNSA. This CDR3 reads CASSLSLANTEAFF. DNA for the CDR3: TGTGCCAGCAGCTTAAGTCTGGCGAACACTGAAGCTTTCTTT.

The V and J genes are TRBV15 and TRBJ1-3; unclear D gene. The length of the CDR3 is 15 residues. V lost 0 bases and J lost 4, with 10 bases in between. Germline CDR1 and CDR2: LNHNV and YYDKDF (reference sequence). This chain's CDR3 is CATSRETTWGNTIYF. The CDR3 DNA follows: TGTGCCACCAGCAGAGAGACTACTTGGGGAAACACCATATATTTT. The variable domain in full, completed from reference TRBV15 and TRBJ1-3, reads DAMVIQNPRYQVTQFGKPVTLSCSQTLNHNVMYWYQQKSSQAPKLLFHYYDKDFNNEADTPDNFQSRRPNTSFCFLDIRSPGLGDTAMYLCATSRETTWGNTIYFGEGSWLTVV.

CDR3: CASGQRSDTQYF. CDR3 sequence (DNA): TGTGCCAGCGGTCAGCGGTCAGATACGCAGTATTTT. This chain joins TRBV2 and TRBJ2-3; perhaps TRBD2 as D (5 bases). With 8 bases removed from V and 4 bases from J, the gap between germline ends came to 10 bases. In germline, CDR1 is SNHLY, CDR2 FYNNEI. CDR3 length: 12 amino acids.